The 16 T cell receptor beta chains presented below share a single source sample, sequenced in a study of cytomegalovirus exposure and HLA in healthy donors. Vbeta (60) and Jbeta (13) primers were used in the PCR. Repertoires were generated with immunoSEQ multiplex PCR, while TCRdb's copy carries only in-frame clones and drops some. The sample carries about 180,000 clones, about three quarters recorded once. Sequenced: PBMCs. Source of these receptors: a man aged 40-49 years in good health and CMV-seronegative.

The rearrangement links TRBV10-3 to TRBJ2-7, with 7 bases that match TRBD1. V was pared by 10 bases and J by 2 bases, with 5 bases of the junction left unmatched. Germline-derived CDR1 and CDR2 are ENHRY and SYGVKD. There are 12 residues in the CDR3. The CDR3 DNA follows: TGTGCCACTCGACAGGGAACCTACGAGCAGTACTTC. Its translation: CATRQGTYEQYF.

For the CDR3, the DNA is TGTGCCAGCAGCTCCACCGGGGGGGCAGGGAACACTGAAGCTTTCTTT. This encodes CASSSTGGAGNTEAFF. This chain links TRBV9 with TRBJ1-1; D might be TRBD1 (6 bases). CDR3 length: 16 residues. CDR1 is SGDLS, CDR2 YYNGEE, per germline. Trimming shortened V by 4 bases and J by 1 base, and 17 bases separated the two germline ends.

The V gene is TRBV7-3, the J gene TRBJ1-3; D not certain. With 5 bases removed from V and 0 bases from J, the gap between germline ends came to 8 bases. The CDR3 runs to 14 residues. Per germline, CDR1 SGHTA and CDR2 FQGTGA. The CDR3 sequence is CASSPQNSGNTIYF. As DNA, the CDR3 is TGTGCCAGCAGCCCCCAAAACTCTGGAAACACCATATATTTT.

The J gene is TRBJ2-1, the V gene TRBV29-1; 7 nucleotides agree with TRBD2. CDR3 length: 15 amino acids. The trim removed 4 bases at V and 6 bases at J, leaving 12 bases unmatched. Germline V gene sequence: CDR1 SQVTM, CDR2 ANQGSEA. The CDR3 protein is CSVVGGTNGLNEQFF. The CDR3, as DNA: TGCAGCGTTGTGGGAGGGACTAACGGCCTCAATGAGCAGTTCTTC.

This clone is a singleton in its sample. The chain links TRBV9 to TRBJ2-1; D gene ambiguous. The CDR3 runs to 15 residues. Between the trimmed V and J ends, which lost 0 bases and 4 bases, there was a span of 11 bases. The germline V gene has CDR1 SGDLS and CDR2 YYNGEE. The DNA of the CDR3 is TGTGCCAGCAGCGTAGGCCCGAAGCCATACAATGAGCAGTTCTTC. Protein product: CASSVGPKPYNEQFF.

V and J are TRBV6-4 and TRBJ2-1, with 14 bases that match TRBD2. This CDR3 is 18 amino acids long. CDR1 and CDR2 from the germline V gene are MRHNA and SNTAGT. V lost 3 bases, J lost 6 bases, and 10 bases stayed unmatched. The CDR3 bases are TGTGCCAGCAGTGAGCATCCCCCCGGGACTAGCGGGGGCAATGAGCAGTTCTTC. Encoded protein: CASSEHPPGTSGGNEQFF.

Points on this clone: Germline and junction disagree at one end, which may indicate a read error. The chain links TRBV7-2 to TRBJ2-7; weak D call: TRBD1 (6 bases). The CDR3 consists of 13 residues. Looked up from germline, CDR1 is SGHTA and CDR2 is FQGNSA. The chain's CDR3 is CASTLLISGTPNF. In DNA form, the CDR3 reads TGTGCCAGCACCCTTTTAATATCCGGGACACCCAACTTC.

The chain is built from TRBV6-5 and TRBJ1-2; D gene ambiguous. Per germline, CDR1 MNHEY and CDR2 SVGAGI. The V gene lost 6 bases and the J gene lost 2 bases, with 10 bases spanning the gap. The CDR3 is 13 amino acids. The CDR3 sequence is CASRRLQNYGYTF. CDR3 coding DNA: TGTGCCAGCAGGCGACTGCAAAACTATGGCTACACCTTC.

This clone was detected only a few times. The chain couples TRBV21-1 to TRBJ2-3; the table calls TRBD2, which could not be checked here. TRBV21-1 is assigned pseudogene status. CDR3 length: 17 amino acids. CDR3 residues: CASPGTSGGGSTDTQYF. The DNA for the CDR3 is TGTGCCAGCCCCGGGACTAGCGGGGGGGGAAGCACAGATACGCAGTATTTT.

In this sample, this clone turned up once. This chain links TRBV10-3 with TRBJ2-2; TRBD2 agrees at 11 bases. The CDR3 loop spans 17 amino acids. From germline, CDR1 is ENHRY and CDR2 SYGVKD. The junction had 11 bases not matched to a gene; V was cut back by 11 bases and J by 0 bases. The CDR3 protein is CAVNSASGGTNTGELFF. DNA of the CDR3: TGTGCCGTAAACTCGGCTAGCGGGGGGACGAACACCGGGGAGCTGTTTTTT.

V is TRBV5-1 and J is TRBJ2-7; 10 bases fit TRBD1. Germline CDR1 SGHRS, CDR2 YFSETQ. CDR3 length equals 16 residues. V dropped 7 bases and J dropped 7; count of bases not matched to a gene: 17. CDR3 sequence: CASFFSTGGPVGEQYF. DNA for the CDR3: TGCGCCAGCTTCTTTTCGACAGGGGGCCCTGTAGGGGAGCAGTACTTC.

The chain has TRBV9 and TRBJ2-6, with D maybe TRBD2 (5 bases). Germline V gene lookup returns CDR1 SGDLS and CDR2 YYNGEE. The length of the CDR3 is 15 residues. Trimming shortened V by 0 bases and J by 4 bases, and 8 bases separated the two germline ends. CDR3 loop: CASSVVARGANVLTF. The CDR3 DNA follows: TGTGCCAGCAGCGTAGTAGCGCGGGGGGCCAACGTCCTGACTTTC.

The V and J genes are TRBV27 and TRBJ2-1; the match to TRBD2 covers 8 bases. CDR3 length: 15 amino acids. Trimming removed 5 bases from V and 0 bases from J; junction bases left unmatched: 3. Per germline, CDR1 MNHEY and CDR2 SMNVEV (reference sequence). The CDR3 DNA follows: TGTGCCAGCAGTGAGCGGGAGCGCTCCTACAATGAGCAGTTCTTC. It encodes CASSERERSYNEQFF.

Worth noting for this clone: At one of its ends the junction is not consistent with the germline gene, which may arise from a read error. The chain recombines TRBV10-2 with TRBJ2-5; D is unresolved. The CDR3 loop spans 17 amino acids. CDR1 is WSHSY, CDR2 SAAADI, per germline. CDR3: CASSERRSTAIIETQYF. DNA for the CDR3: TGCGCCAGCAGTGAGCGACGGAGCACCGCTATTATAGAGACTCAGTACTTC.

This clone was picked up many times. V usage is TRBV7-9 and J usage is TRBJ1-2; the D gene is possibly TRBD1 (5 bases). Germline V gives CDR1 SEHNR, CDR2 FQNEAQ (reference sequence). There are 16 residues in the CDR3. The germline V and J ends were trimmed by 5 bases and 2 bases, with 18 bases remaining between them. CDR3 DNA: TGTGCCAGCAGCGCTCATCCAGGGCCTTTAAACTATGGCTACACCTTC. Its translation: CASSAHPGPLNYGYTF. The full variable domain, in which reference TRBV7-9 and TRBJ1-2 provide the parts outside the CDR3, is DTGVSQNPRHKITKRGQNVTFRCDPISEHNRLYWYRQTLGQGPEFLTYFQNEAQLEKSRLLSDRFSAERPKGSFSTLEIQRTEQGDSAMYLCASSAHPGPLNYGYTFGSGTRLTVV.

The genes are TRBV30 and TRBJ2-7; D is perhaps TRBD2 (6 bases). V was shortened by 3 bases and J by 4 bases, with 19 bases between the two germline ends. The CDR3 runs to 15 residues. Per germline, CDR1 GTSNPN and CDR2 SVGIG (reference sequence). CDR3 nucleotides: TGTGCCTGGAGATCAGCGGCGGGAAGCGTTTACGAGCAGTACTTC. This sequence encodes CAWRSAAGSVYEQYF.